Shown below are 25 T cell receptor beta chains from a single sample sequenced in a study of blood T cell repertoires in COVID-19. The assay was immunoSEQ multiplex PCR, and TCRdb's table has in-frame clones only and misses some. The data hold about 50,000 clones, with roughly 89% observed a single time. Specimen: peripheral blood. These receptors all come from an older man with active or convalescent COVID-19.

The chain combines TRBV4-3 with TRBJ1-2; TRBD1 is a possible D gene (5 bases). The CDR3 loop spans 16 amino acids. The germline V gene has CDR1 LGHNA and CDR2 YSLEER. V was trimmed by 3 bases and J by 5 bases, leaving 19 bases between them. CDR3 bases: TGCGCCAGCAGCCAGACCTGGGGGGGAAATCGGTATGGCTACACCTTC. Translated: CASSQTWGGNRYGYTF.

Concerning this clone: In the same sample, other DNA sequences code for this CDR3. The chain recombines TRBV30 with TRBJ2-7; D call uncertain. This CDR3 spans 12 amino acids. From germline, CDR1 is GTSNPN and CDR2 SVGIG (reference sequence). V was cut by 0 bases and J by 3 bases, with 6 bases left in between. The CDR3, as DNA: TGTGCCTGGAGTGTAGGCGGCTACGAGCAGTACTTC. This sequence encodes CAWSVGGYEQYF.

The V gene is TRBV4-1, the J gene TRBJ1-1; TRBD1 aligns across 7 bases. The J segment lost 5 bases and the V segment lost 4 bases, leaving 7 bases of the junction unmatched. Germline CDR1 is MGHRA and CDR2 is YSYEKL. The CDR3 length is 14 residues. CDR3 sequence (DNA): TGCGCCAGCAGCCGTCCGACAGGGAGGACTGAAGCTTTCTTT. As protein: CASSRPTGRTEAFF.

V is TRBV28 and J is TRBJ1-2; perhaps TRBD1 as D (5 bases). Trimming took 2 bases from V and 3 from J, leaving 16 bases between them. CDR1 is MDHEN and CDR2 is SYDVKM in the germline V gene. CDR3 length: 16 amino acids. CDR3 in amino acids: CASSLRRGGLDYGYTF. CDR3 nucleotides: TGTGCCAGCAGTTTAAGAAGGGGAGGGTTGGACTATGGCTACACCTTC.

The V gene is TRBV19, the J gene TRBJ1-2; a weak D match, TRBD1 (5 bases). The CDR3 is 13 amino acids. V was trimmed by 5 bases and J by 5 bases, leaving 12 bases between them. Germline CDR1 LNHDA, CDR2 SQIVND (reference sequence). CDR3 sequence: CASSLGREYGYTF. Written as DNA, the CDR3 is TGTGCCAGTAGTCTCGGCAGGGAATATGGCTACACCTTC.

V is TRBV3-1 (or the pseudogene TRBV3-2) and J is TRBJ1-3; 8 bases agree with TRBD1. Unmatched junction bases numbered 0, after V lost 3 bases and J lost 2 bases. Germline assignment: CDR1 LGHDT and CDR2 YNNKEL (reference sequence). This CDR3 comprises 14 residues. The CDR3 nucleotides are TGTGCCAGCAGCCAGACAGGGGCTGGAAACACCATATATTTT. This encodes CASSQTGAGNTIYF.

The V call is TRBV5-1, the J call TRBJ2-5, with D maybe TRBD1 (7 bases). Deletions cut 7 bases from V and 0 bases from J, with 16 bases between. CDR3 length: 15 residues. CDR1 SGHRS and CDR2 YFSETQ come from the germline V gene. The CDR3 reads CASSVQGGDQETQYF. CDR3 coding DNA: TGCGCCAGCTCGGTTCAGGGGGGAGACCAAGAGACCCAGTACTTC.

This clone showed up just a few times. The V and J genes are TRBV5-1 and TRBJ1-6; D not certain. With 0 bases removed from V and 11 bases from J, the gap between germline ends came to 6 bases. This CDR3 spans 12 amino acids. Per the germline V gene, CDR1 is SGHRS and CDR2 is YFSETQ. The CDR3 DNA reads as TGCGCCAGCAGCTTGGCCGGGGCACCCCTCCACTTT. The encoded protein is CASSLAGAPLHF.

This sequence joins TRBV4-1 and TRBJ1-1; unclear D gene. This CDR3 spans 15 amino acids. Germline assignment: CDR1 MGHRA and CDR2 YSYEKL. V lost 0 bases and J lost 3, with 11 bases in between. This CDR3 reads CASSQDSGSDTEAFF. In DNA, the CDR3 is TGCGCCAGCAGCCAAGATTCGGGATCGGACACTGAAGCTTTCTTT.

The rearrangement links TRBV5-1 to TRBJ1-3, with D tentatively TRBD1 (5 bases). Germline V gene lookup returns CDR1 SGHRS and CDR2 YFSETQ. There are 15 residues in the CDR3. The V end was cut by 4 bases, the J end by 2 bases, with 13 bases between. The CDR3 reads CASSLQGAAGNTIYF. CDR3 DNA: TGCGCCAGCAGCCTCCAAGGGGCTGCTGGAAACACCATATATTTT.

CDR3 DNA sequence: TGTGCCGGAAGGACAGGGAGGGGAACTGAAGCTTTCTTT. Protein sequence: CAGRTGRGTEAFF. This chain joins TRBV2 and TRBJ1-1; 8 nucleotides match TRBD1. The germline CDR1 and CDR2 sequences are SNHLY and FYNNEI. CDR3 length equals 13 residues. With V trimmed by 11 bases and J by 5 bases, 10 bases remained unmatched.

The J gene is TRBJ2-5, the V gene TRBV28; the D gene is possibly TRBD2 (6 bases). CDR3 size: 13 residues. V was pared by 6 bases and J by 2 bases, with 10 bases between. Looked up from germline, CDR1 is MDHEN and CDR2 is SYDVKM. DNA for the CDR3: TGTGCCAGCAGCCGGGGACTGCAAGAGACCCAGTACTTC. This sequence encodes CASSRGLQETQYF.

This rearrangement joins TRBV19 to TRBJ2-5, with D tentatively TRBD2 (5 bases). This CDR3 spans 13 amino acids. Trimming removed 6 bases at V and 3 bases at J, with 11 bases between. Looked up from germline, CDR1 is LNHDA and CDR2 is SQIVND (reference sequence). Written as DNA, the CDR3 is TGTGCCAGTAGCGGGAACAGAGAAGAGACCCAGTACTTC. Translating gives CASSGNREETQYF. The full variable domain, completed using reference TRBV19 and TRBJ2-5, is DGGITQSPKYLFRKEGQNVTLSCEQNLNHDAMYWYRQDPGQGLRLIYYSQIVNDFQKGDIAEGYSVSREKKESFPLTVTSAQKNPTAFYLCASSGNREETQYFGPGTRLLVL.

The gene calls are TRBV19 and TRBJ2-7; D not resolved. The CDR3 is made up of 15 amino acids. CDR1 and CDR2 (germline): LNHDA, SQIVND (reference sequence). Trimming cost V 3 bases and J 0 bases, with 12 bases left between them. The chain's CDR3 is CASSMYGNPSYEQYF. The CDR3, as DNA: TGTGCCAGTAGTATGTATGGCAACCCCTCCTACGAGCAGTACTTC.

V and J are TRBV11-2 and TRBJ2-3; TRBD2 aligns across 12 bases. Trimming cost V 5 bases and J 1 base; bases outside gene matches: 4. Germline loops: CDR1 SGHAT, CDR2 FQNNGV. This CDR3 spans 16 amino acids. CDR3 sequence reads: CASSRTSGDRTDTQYF. CDR3 in DNA: TGTGCCAGCAGCAGGACTAGCGGGGATCGCACAGATACGCAGTATTTT. Full variable domain (remainder filled in from reference TRBV11-2 and TRBJ2-3): EAGVAQSPRYKIIEKRQSVAFWCNPISGHATLYWYQQILGQGPKLLIQFQNNGVVDDSQLPKDRFSAERLKGVDSTLKIQPAKLEDSAVYLCASSRTSGDRTDTQYFGPGTRLTVL.

This clone occurred a few times. The J gene is TRBJ2-2, the V gene TRBV27; 9 positions match TRBD1. CDR3 length: 15 amino acids. Germline V lookup: CDR1 MNHEY, CDR2 SMNVEV (reference sequence). V shed 5 bases, J shed 3 bases, and the junction held 4 bases outside the gene matches. CDR3 nucleotide sequence: TGTGCCAGCAGTGCGGACAGGGGAGACACCGGGGAGCTGTTTTTT. Residues: CASSADRGDTGELFF.

This clone was counted a single time. The chain has TRBV12-3 or TRBV12-4 and TRBJ2-7, with TRBD1 matching over 8 bases. There are 13 residues in the CDR3. J gave up 0 bases and V 5 bases, and 0 bases lay outside the gene matches. For the CDR3, the DNA is TGTGCCAGCAGTGGGACAGGCTCCTACGAGCAGTACTTC. Protein: CASSGTGSYEQYF.

V is TRBV7-2 and J is TRBJ1-5; TRBD1 aligns across 8 bases. The CDR3 is made up of 15 amino acids. Looked up from germline, CDR1 is SGHTA and CDR2 is FQGNSA. Unmatched junction bases numbered 4, after V lost 5 bases and J lost 1 base. The CDR3 spells CASSPGGASNQPQHF. CDR3 coding DNA: TGTGCCAGCAGCCCAGGGGGCGCGAGCAATCAGCCCCAGCATTTT.

V and J are TRBV7-2 and TRBJ2-4; D is possibly TRBD2 (5 bases). CDR3 length: 15 residues. Trimming took off 4 bases at V and 5 bases at J, with 15 bases between the two ends. Germline values: CDR1 SGHTA, CDR2 FQGNSA. CDR3 nucleotide sequence: TGTGCCAGCAGCTCATTAGGGCTAGCAGAAAACATTCAGTACTTC. This codes for CASSSLGLAENIQYF.

V and J are TRBV11-2 and TRBJ1-5; 8 bases match TRBD1. After removal of 5 bases from V and 5 bases from J, the junction contained 8 bases not matched to a gene. The length of the CDR3 is 15 residues. The germline gives CDR1 SGHAT, CDR2 FQNNGV. The DNA for the CDR3 is TGTGCCAGCAGCCTAGGACAGGGTGAATATCAGCCCCAGCATTTT. Translating gives CASSLGQGEYQPQHF.

V is TRBV28 and J is TRBJ2-6; D possibly corresponds to TRBD1 (6 bases). Deletions cut 5 bases from V and 0 bases from J, with 14 bases between. CDR1 is MDHEN and CDR2 is SYDVKM in the germline V gene. The CDR3 loop spans 17 amino acids. CDR3 nucleotides: TGTGCCAGCAGTCTAACGGACAGCAGCTCTGGGGCCAACGTCCTGACTTTC. Its translation: CASSLTDSSSGANVLTF.

The CDR3 DNA is TGTGCCAGCAGTCCTGTCCAGACCGGGGAGCTGTTTTTT. Protein: CASSPVQTGELFF. The chain carries TRBV11-2 and TRBJ2-2; D uncertain. From germline, CDR1 is SGHAT and CDR2 FQNNGV. The CDR3 is 13 residues long. V was trimmed by 6 bases and J by 5 bases, leaving 10 bases between them.

The chain uses TRBV10-1 and TRBJ1-5; no definite D call. V dropped 5 bases and J dropped 7 bases, with 9 bases sitting between them. CDR3 length: 12 amino acids. Germline-derived CDR1 and CDR2 are WNHNN and SYGVQD (reference sequence). This chain's CDR3 is CASSQKRQPQHF. CDR3 sequence (DNA): TGCGCCAGCAGTCAAAAGCGGCAGCCCCAGCATTTT.

This chain uses TRBV18 with TRBJ1-4; 7 bases are a match to TRBD1. Germline CDR1 is KGHSH and CDR2 is LQKENI. CDR3 length: 18 residues. The trim removed 5 bases at V and 1 base at J, leaving 13 bases unmatched. The CDR3 here is CASSSDSRDSLTNEKLFF. In DNA form, the CDR3 reads TGTGCCAGCTCATCAGATTCACGGGACAGCCTAACTAATGAAAAACTGTTTTTT.

The chain links TRBV5-4 to TRBJ1-2; D gene ambiguous. In germline, CDR1 is SGHNT, CDR2 YYREEE (reference sequence). V was clipped by 0 bases and J by 2 bases, with 8 bases between them. The CDR3 has 14 amino acids. Here the CDR3 DNA reads TGTGCCAGCAGCTTGGGTTTCGGGAACTATGGCTACACCTTC. Residues: CASSLGFGNYGYTF.